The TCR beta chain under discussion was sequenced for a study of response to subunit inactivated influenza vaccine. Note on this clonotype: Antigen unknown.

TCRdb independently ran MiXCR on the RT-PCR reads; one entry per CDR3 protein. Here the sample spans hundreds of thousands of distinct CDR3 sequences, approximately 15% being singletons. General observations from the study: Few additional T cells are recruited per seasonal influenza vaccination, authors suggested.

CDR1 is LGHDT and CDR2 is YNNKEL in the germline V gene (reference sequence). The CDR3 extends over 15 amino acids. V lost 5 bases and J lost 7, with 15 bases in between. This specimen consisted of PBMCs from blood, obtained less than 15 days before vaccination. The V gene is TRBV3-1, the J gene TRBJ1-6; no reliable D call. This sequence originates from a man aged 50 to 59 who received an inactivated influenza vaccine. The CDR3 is CASSYGPKLNSPLHF. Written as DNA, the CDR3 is TGTGCCAGCAGCTATGGACCGAAACTCAATTCACCCCTCCACTTT.